Shown below are 3 T cell receptor beta chains from a single sample sequenced in a study of blood T cell repertoires in COVID-19. Profiling relied on immunoSEQ multiplex PCR, and the TCRdb table lists in-frame clones only, not all of them. Found here are 210,000 or so clones, 70% to 90% of them singletons; the top ten hold roughly 3.2%. Source material: PBMCs or T cells enriched from blood (not recorded which). The receptor source for this set is a woman aged 50 to 65 in a cohort exposed to, infected with or recovered from COVID-19 (not recorded which).

This clone was found once. CDR3 in DNA: TGTGCCAGTAGTATGGGCAGGGTGGGGAACACTGAAGCTTTCTTT. Its translation: CASSMGRVGNTEAFF. The chain employs TRBV19 and TRBJ1-1, with D possibly being TRBD1 (5 bases). Trimming removed 3 bases at V and 1 base at J, with 12 bases between. The CDR3 totals 15 residues. Looked up from germline, CDR1 is LNHDA and CDR2 is SQIVND (reference sequence). The complete variable domain, with remaining parts taken from reference TRBV19 and TRBJ1-1, reads DGGITQSPKYLFRKEGQNVTLSCEQNLNHDAMYWYRQDPGQGLRLIYYSQIVNDFQKGDIAEGYSVSREKKESFPLTVTSAQKNPTAFYLCASSMGRVGNTEAFFGQGTRLTVV.

V is TRBV3-1 (or the pseudogene TRBV3-2) and J is TRBJ1-3; D possibly corresponds to TRBD1 (5 bases). CDR1 is LGHDT, CDR2 YNNKEL, per germline (reference sequence). The ends were cut back, 1 base at V and 0 bases at J, with 7 bases in the middle. The CDR3 is made up of 15 amino acids. The CDR3 region is CASSQGTRSGNTIYF. DNA of the CDR3: TGTGCCAGCAGCCAAGGGACACGCTCTGGAAACACCATATATTTT.

The chain recombines TRBV9 with TRBJ1-6, with D uncertain. The CDR3 totals 15 residues. Germline values: CDR1 SGDLS, CDR2 YYNGEE. V lost 0 bases to trimming and J lost 7 bases, with 11 bases between them. CDR3: CASSVGAGKNSPLHF. The CDR3 DNA reads as TGTGCCAGCAGCGTAGGTGCAGGTAAAAATTCACCCCTCCACTTT.